The 18 T cell receptor beta chains reported below all come from one sample, sequenced in a study of T cells in Graves' hyperthyroidism and ophthalmopathy. Using RNA transcripts as the source, TCR beta CDR3 regions were amplified. When the TCR CDR3 underwent first-round RT-PCR, the HTBI primer set was used. Via MiXCR, TCRdb re-called the multiplex PCR reads, giving one row per CDR3 protein. The sample includes roughly 400,000 distinct CDR3 sequences, about 14% of them seen just once. The specimen sequenced was blood. The receptors shown here come from a man aged 45-65 years with Graves' ophthalmopathy.

The chain carries TRBV11-3 and TRBJ2-6; D perhaps matches TRBD2 (5 bases). Germline V gene data show CDR1 as SGHNT and CDR2 as YENEEA. Trimming pared 4 bases from V and 0 bases from J, leaving 19 bases between. CDR3 length: 19 amino acids. CDR3 nucleotides: TGTGCCAGCAGCTACCCTGGGCTAGCTGTGGGCTCTGGGGCCAACGTCCTGACTTTC. Its translation: CASSYPGLAVGSGANVLTF.

The genes are TRBV6-1 and TRBJ2-2; TRBD1 matches at 8 bases. Germline CDR1 and CDR2: MNHNS and SASEGT. The CDR3 consists of 16 residues. The V and J ends lost 4 bases and 1 base, in that order; junction bases with no gene match: 5. The CDR3 is CASSGLGTGNTGELFF. The CDR3 DNA reads TGTGCCAGCAGTGGTTTGGGGACAGGGAACACCGGGGAGCTGTTTTTT.

Many counts were recorded for this clonotype. This rearrangement joins TRBV3-1 to TRBJ2-5, with 10 bases fitting TRBD2. Trimming at V came to 2 bases and at J to 5 bases, leaving 8 bases not matched to a gene. Germline V gene sequence: CDR1 LGHDT, CDR2 YNNKEL (reference sequence). The CDR3 runs to 16 residues. In DNA form, the CDR3 reads TGTGCCAGCAGCCAATTTTTAGCGGGAGGAGAGGAGACCCAGTACTTC. This encodes CASSQFLAGGEETQYF.

This clonotype has just a few counts. This sequence joins TRBV19 and TRBJ2-7; 10 nucleotides match TRBD1. The CDR3 loop spans 16 amino acids. V was clipped by 3 bases and J by 3 bases; unmatched bases: 8. CDR1 is LNHDA and CDR2 is SQIVND in the germline V gene (reference sequence). CDR3 bases: TGTGCCAGTAGTATCAGGGGGACAGGGGCCTTCTACGAGCAGTACTTC. Translation: CASSIRGTGAFYEQYF.

CDR3 DNA: TGCAGCGTAAGGGACAGGTTGGATAATTCACCCCTCCACTTT. It translates to CSVRDRLDNSPLHF. The chain uses TRBV29-1 and TRBJ1-6; 8 nucleotides agree with TRBD1. The germline V gene encodes CDR1 SQVTM and CDR2 ANQGSEA. Unmatched junction bases numbered 6, after V lost 6 bases and J lost 5 bases. The CDR3 contains 14 residues.

This clonotype has only one observation. The DNA of the CDR3 is TGTGCCAGCAGCCTAAGCGGGAGAAACGGCGAGCAGTACTTC. It translates to CASSLSGRNGEQYF. V usage is TRBV7-9 and J usage is TRBJ2-7, with TRBD2 matching over 8 bases. Germline lookup yields CDR1 SEHNR and CDR2 FQNEAQ (reference sequence). CDR3 length: 14 amino acids. V shed 5 bases and J 6 bases; nucleotides not matched to a gene: 9.

The chain couples TRBV6-5 to TRBJ2-1; the D is unclear. Trimming removed 2 bases at V and 9 bases at J, with 8 bases between. Germline V lookup: CDR1 MNHEY, CDR2 SVGAGI. The CDR3 contains 12 residues. DNA for the CDR3: TGTGCCAGCAGTTACGACACACTTGAGCAGTTCTTC. Translation: CASSYDTLEQFF.

This clonotype occurred many times. The chain employs TRBV5-1 and TRBJ2-1; 8 bases fit TRBD2. The CDR3 has 16 residues. With V trimmed by 7 bases and J by 4 bases, 13 bases remained unmatched. CDR1 SGHRS and CDR2 YFSETQ come from the germline V gene. CDR3 sequence reads: CASSGSWLAGYNEQFF. The CDR3 DNA reads TGCGCCAGCTCGGGGTCGTGGCTAGCGGGTTACAATGAGCAGTTCTTC.

This clonotype was detected many times. The chain joins TRBV5-1 to TRBJ1-1; 8 bases map to TRBD1. Germline V gene sequence: CDR1 SGHRS, CDR2 YFSETQ. V shed 1 base and J 2 bases; nucleotides not matched to a gene: 4. The CDR3 sequence is 15 residues long. CDR3 sequence: CASSLQGTGNTEAFF. The CDR3 DNA reads as TGCGCCAGCAGCTTGCAAGGGACAGGCAACACTGAAGCTTTCTTT.

This clonotype was seen at least ten times. The chain recombines TRBV13 with TRBJ2-3, with D hard to call. Germline CDR1 PRHDT, CDR2 FYEKMQ (reference sequence). V gave up 2 bases and J gave up 0 bases, with 15 bases separating them. This CDR3 contains 17 residues. The CDR3 DNA follows: TGTGCCAGCAGCTTAAGGCGGCTCGAGTTTAGCACAGATACGCAGTATTTT. As protein: CASSLRRLEFSTDTQYF.

The J gene is TRBJ2-5, the V gene TRBV2; TRBD1 aligns across 7 bases. The CDR3 loop spans 14 amino acids. Germline V lookup: CDR1 SNHLY, CDR2 FYNNEI. The V segment lost 10 bases and the J segment 0 bases; nucleotides outside the gene matches: 8. The CDR3 sequence is CANSGTDHQETQYF. The CDR3, as DNA: TGTGCCAACTCCGGGACAGACCACCAAGAGACCCAGTACTTC.

The chain combines TRBV7-2 with TRBJ2-5, with D perhaps matching TRBD2 (6 bases). CDR1 and CDR2 (germline): SGHTA, FQGNSA. There are 14 residues in the CDR3. Trimming cost V 7 bases and J 2 bases, with 14 bases left between them. The CDR3 coding sequence is TGTGCCAGCAACCGGGACTCATCACAAGAGACCCAGTACTTC. This codes for CASNRDSSQETQYF.

This clonotype was detected only a few times. The chain combines TRBV4-1 with TRBJ1-5, with unresolved D. This CDR3 is built from 13 residues. From germline, CDR1 is MGHRA and CDR2 YSYEKL. V lost 3 bases, J lost 6 bases, and 9 bases lay in between. The CDR3 nucleotides read TGCGCCAGCAGCCAGAACCAGGCTCAGCCCCAGCATTTT. Translation: CASSQNQAQPQHF.

This clonotype has ten or more counts. The chain has TRBV11-2 and TRBJ1-6; D not certain. The V gene's germline CDR1 is SGHAT and CDR2 FQNNGV. The CDR3 covers 16 residues. The V and J ends lost 3 bases and 8 bases respectively, with 17 bases between them. In DNA form, the CDR3 reads TGTGCCAGCAGCTTGGTACAAGGCCCCTCGGATTCACCCCTCCACTTT. Its protein product is CASSLVQGPSDSPLHF.

At least ten counts were recorded for this clonotype. V gene TRBV28 combines with J gene TRBJ2-7; 10 positions match TRBD1. CDR1 and CDR2 from the germline V gene are MDHEN and SYDVKM. V gave up 4 bases and J gave up 4 bases; unmatched junction bases: 10. The CDR3 spans 16 residues. The DNA for the CDR3 is TGTGCCAGCAGTTCAAATACGGGACAGGGGCCTTACGAGCAGTACTTC. Translation: CASSSNTGQGPYEQYF.

This clonotype was counted ten times or more. The genes are TRBV5-5 and TRBJ1-5; a possible D gene is TRBD1 (6 bases). This CDR3 is built from 15 residues. Trimming pared 1 base from V and 4 bases from J, leaving 12 bases between. CDR1 is SGHKS, CDR2 YYEKEE, per germline (reference sequence). Written as DNA, the CDR3 is TGTGCCAGCAGCTTGCGGACAGTCGGGAATCAGCCCCAGCATTTT. It yields the protein CASSLRTVGNQPQHF.

This clonotype was detected many times. This sequence joins TRBV7-9 and TRBJ2-1; maybe TRBD1 (5 bases). Germline-derived CDR1 and CDR2 are SEHNR and FQNEAQ (reference sequence). This CDR3 comprises 10 residues. CDR3 nucleotides: TGTGGCCTCACAGGAAATGAGCAGTTCTTC. It yields the protein CGLTGNEQFF. Combining the CDR3 with reference TRBV7-9 and TRBJ2-1 gives the whole variable domain DTGVSQNPRHKITKRGQNVTFRCDPISEHNRLYWYRQTLGQGPEFLTYFQNEAQLEKSRLLSDRFSAERPKGSFSTLEIQRTEQGDSAMYLCGLTGNEQFFGPGTRLTVL.

This clonotype was counted a few times. The rearrangement links TRBV12-5 to TRBJ2-7, with D hard to call. Germline V lookup: CDR1 LGHNT, CDR2 FRNRAP. The CDR3 runs 11 residues. The V gene lost 2 bases and the J gene lost 6 bases, with 5 bases spanning the gap. CDR3 protein: CASGLPLEQYF. The DNA of the CDR3 is TGTGCTAGTGGTTTGCCCCTCGAGCAGTACTTC.